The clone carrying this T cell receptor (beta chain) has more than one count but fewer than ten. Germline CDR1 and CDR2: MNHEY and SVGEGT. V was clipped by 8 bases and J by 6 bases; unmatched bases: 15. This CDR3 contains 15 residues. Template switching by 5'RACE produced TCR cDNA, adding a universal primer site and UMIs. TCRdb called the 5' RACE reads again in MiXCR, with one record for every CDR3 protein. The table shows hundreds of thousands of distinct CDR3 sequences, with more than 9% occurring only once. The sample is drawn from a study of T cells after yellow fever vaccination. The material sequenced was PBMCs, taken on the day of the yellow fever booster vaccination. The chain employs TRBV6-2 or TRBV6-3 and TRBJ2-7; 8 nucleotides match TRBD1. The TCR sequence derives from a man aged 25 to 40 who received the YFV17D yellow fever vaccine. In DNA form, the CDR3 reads TGTGCCAGCGAGGGGCCCCGGACAGGGTATGTCGAGCAGTACTTC. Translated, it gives CASEGPRTGYVEQYF.